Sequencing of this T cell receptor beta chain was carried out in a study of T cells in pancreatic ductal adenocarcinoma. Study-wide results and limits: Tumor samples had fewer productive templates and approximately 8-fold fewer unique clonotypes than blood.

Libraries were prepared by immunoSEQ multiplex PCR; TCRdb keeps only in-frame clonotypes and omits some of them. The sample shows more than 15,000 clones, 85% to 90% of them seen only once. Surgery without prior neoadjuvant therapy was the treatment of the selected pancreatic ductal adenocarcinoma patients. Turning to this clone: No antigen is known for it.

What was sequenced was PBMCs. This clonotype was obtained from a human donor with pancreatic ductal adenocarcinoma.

DNA for the CDR3: TGTGCCTGGAGTACCTCGGGGACAGGGAGATCCTATGGCTACACCTTC. Its protein is CAWSTSGTGRSYGYTF. The V gene is TRBV30, the J gene TRBJ1-2, with 9 bases fitting TRBD1. The germline V gene has CDR1 GTSNPN and CDR2 SVGIG (reference sequence). The CDR3 runs to 16 residues. V trimming: 2 bases; J trimming: 4 bases; junction bases outside the gene matches: 11.